A single sample is the source of the 18 T cell receptor beta chains below, sequenced in a study of blood T cell repertoires in COVID-19. Measured with immunoSEQ multiplex PCR; TCRdb has only the in-frame clones, and not every one. Of over 150,000 clones listed, around 85% are singletons. Sequencing used peripheral blood. The receptors were sampled from a man aged 55 to 70 with COVID-19, enrolled during active disease.

This clone was observed a single time. The gene calls are TRBV6-1 and TRBJ1-1; D is unclear. Trimming removed 3 bases from V and 3 bases from J, with 11 bases in between. The CDR3 consists of 14 residues. Germline CDR1 reads MNHNS; CDR2 reads SASEGT. In DNA form, the CDR3 reads TGTGCCAGCAGTGAGTCTAGAGCAGACACTGAAGCTTTCTTT. This gives the protein CASSESRADTEAFF.

The V call is TRBV5-1, the J call TRBJ2-5, with 14 bases fitting TRBD2. Germline V gene lookup returns CDR1 SGHRS and CDR2 YFSETQ. This CDR3 comprises 15 residues. Trimming at V came to 2 bases and at J to 5 bases, leaving 2 bases not matched to a gene. As DNA, the CDR3 is TGCGCCAGCAGCTTACGGACTAGCGGGAGGGAGACCCAGTACTTC. It specifies CASSLRTSGRETQYF.

The chain couples TRBV6-2 or TRBV6-3 to TRBJ2-5; TRBD2 aligns across 7 bases. V shed 6 bases and J 3 bases; nucleotides not matched to a gene: 10. Germline V gene data show CDR1 as MNHEY and CDR2 as SVGEGT. This CDR3 spans 15 amino acids. CDR3 region: CASSRGGLAKETQYF. In nucleotides, the CDR3 is TGTGCCAGCAGCCGCGGGGGACTGGCAAAAGAGACCCAGTACTTC.

The CDR3 sequence is CASSYRRTGGNEKLFF. DNA for the CDR3: TGTGCCAGCAGTTACCGACGGACAGGGGGAAATGAAAAACTGTTTTTT. The V call is TRBV6-2 or TRBV6-3, the J call TRBJ1-4; 10 nucleotides line up with TRBD1. The CDR3 runs to 16 residues. The V gene's germline CDR1 is MNHEY and CDR2 SVGEGT. V gave up 2 bases and J gave up 5 bases; unmatched junction bases: 5.

The chain combines TRBV18 with TRBJ2-2; D is possibly TRBD2 (5 bases). With 1 base removed from V and 4 bases from J, the gap between germline ends came to 10 bases. The CDR3 loop spans 15 amino acids. CDR1 KGHSH and CDR2 LQKENI come from the germline V gene. The CDR3 region has the DNA TGTGCCAGCTCACCACTTCAGGACTCCACCGGGGAGCTGTTTTTT. Translation gives CASSPLQDSTGELFF.

The CDR3 reads CASSRTSGGRGDTQYF. Written as DNA, the CDR3 is TGTGCCAGCAGTCGGACTAGCGGGGGGAGAGGAGATACGCAGTATTTT. The rearrangement joins TRBV27 to TRBJ2-3; TRBD2 matches at 14 bases. CDR3 length: 16 residues. From germline, CDR1 is MNHEY and CDR2 SMNVEV (reference sequence). V shed 5 bases and J 5 bases; nucleotides not matched to a gene: 6.

This chain joins TRBV5-1 and TRBJ2-1, with 10 bases that match TRBD2. V lost 7 bases, J lost 3 bases, and 7 bases stayed unmatched. CDR1 and CDR2 from the germline V gene are SGHRS and YFSETQ. The CDR3 totals 15 residues. The chain's CDR3 is CASGPTSGRYNEQFF. The CDR3 DNA reads TGCGCCAGCGGACCGACTAGCGGGCGCTACAATGAGCAGTTCTTC.

V gene TRBV7-2 combines with J gene TRBJ2-1; possibly TRBD2 for D (5 bases). Germline assignment: CDR1 SGHTA and CDR2 FQGNSA. The CDR3 consists of 12 residues. Trimming left V 5 bases short and J 12 bases short, with 14 bases between. CDR3 in DNA: TGTGCCAGCAGCCAGGTGTTCACTAGGCAGTTCTTC. It translates to CASSQVFTRQFF.

V is TRBV9 and J is TRBJ2-5, with D maybe TRBD2 (6 bases). From germline, CDR1 is SGDLS and CDR2 YYNGEE. This CDR3 has 16 amino acids. Trimming left V 4 bases short and J 5 bases short, with 21 bases between. DNA for the CDR3: TGTGCCAGCAGCCTCCCCGGCACGGGGGAGCCGGAGACCCAGTACTTC. As protein: CASSLPGTGEPETQYF.

This clone was detected once. V is TRBV4-3 and J is TRBJ2-1, with D possibly being TRBD2 (5 bases). CDR1 is LGHNA and CDR2 is YSLEER in the germline V gene. The CDR3 is made up of 18 amino acids. Trimming pared 0 bases from V and 0 bases from J, leaving 15 bases between. The CDR3 loop reads CASSQDAAAASSYNEQFF. The DNA for the CDR3 is TGCGCCAGCAGCCAAGATGCAGCAGCGGCGAGCTCCTACAATGAGCAGTTCTTC.

This chain joins TRBV6-1 and TRBJ1-2; D may be TRBD1 (5 bases). The ends were cut back, 1 base at V and 7 bases at J, with 16 bases in the middle. The germline V gene has CDR1 MNHNS and CDR2 SASEGT. This CDR3 comprises 15 residues. CDR3 bases: TGTGCCAGCAGTGAAGAGGCCAGGGTGACTCGTGGCTACACCTTC. This sequence encodes CASSEEARVTRGYTF.

The rearrangement links TRBV27 to TRBJ2-6; D possibly corresponds to TRBD1 (5 bases). Per the germline V gene, CDR1 is MNHEY and CDR2 is SMNVEV (reference sequence). There are 15 residues in the CDR3. V lost 4 bases and J 2 bases, leaving 9 bases between the germline ends. This CDR3 reads CASSSSGTGANVLTF. CDR3 coding DNA: TGTGCCAGCAGTTCTTCAGGGACTGGGGCCAACGTCCTGACTTTC.

This clone was recorded only once. The V and J genes are TRBV19 and TRBJ2-6; D remains ambiguous. This CDR3 comprises 15 residues. CDR1 LNHDA and CDR2 SQIVND come from the germline V gene (reference sequence). Trimming pared 7 bases from V and 0 bases from J, leaving 10 bases between. The CDR3: CASMAPPSGANVLTF. In DNA form, the CDR3 reads TGTGCCAGTATGGCTCCGCCCTCTGGGGCCAACGTCCTGACTTTC.

V usage is TRBV15 and J usage is TRBJ1-2; D is unclear. The V and J ends lost 4 bases and 2 bases respectively, with 8 bases between them. From germline, CDR1 is LNHNV and CDR2 YYDKDF (reference sequence). The CDR3 is made up of 13 amino acids. This CDR3 is CATSTGTNYGYTF. The CDR3 DNA reads TGTGCCACCAGCACAGGAACAAACTATGGCTACACCTTC.

V gene TRBV2 combines with J gene TRBJ1-2, with no clear D. This CDR3 is 15 amino acids long. Germline-derived CDR1 and CDR2 are SNHLY and FYNNEI. The ends were cut back, 4 bases at V and 6 bases at J, with 18 bases in the middle. The CDR3 region has the DNA TGTGCCAGCAGTGGTCGGCGGCTCTCAGAGCATGGCTACACCTTC. Protein product: CASSGRRLSEHGYTF.

The gene calls are TRBV18 and TRBJ1-1, with D hard to call. V was clipped by 0 bases and J by 0 bases, with 5 bases between them. From germline, CDR1 is KGHSH and CDR2 LQKENI. CDR3 length equals 14 residues. CDR3 residues: CASSPPALNTEAFF. CDR3 bases: TGTGCCAGCTCACCACCAGCTTTGAACACTGAAGCTTTCTTT.

The chain has TRBV6-4 and TRBJ2-3; 9 positions agree with TRBD1. This CDR3 is built from 15 residues. J lost 4 bases, V lost 8 bases, and 10 bases had no gene match. CDR1 and CDR2 (germline): MRHNA, SNTAGT. CDR3 in amino acids: CASATGQGPPDTQYF. CDR3 nucleotides: TGTGCCAGCGCGACGGGACAGGGACCTCCAGATACGCAGTATTTT.

The rearrangement uses TRBV2 and TRBJ2-5, with 9 bases that match TRBD1. Germline V gene data show CDR1 as SNHLY and CDR2 as FYNNEI. CDR3 length equals 15 residues. Trimming took 6 bases from V and 5 from J; bases not matched to a gene: 10. CDR3 in amino acids: CASRATGGRFETQYF. DNA of the CDR3: TGTGCCAGCAGAGCCACAGGGGGCAGGTTCGAGACCCAGTACTTC. The full variable domain, completed using reference TRBV2 and TRBJ2-5, is EPEVTQTPSHQVTQMGQEVILRCVPISNHLYFYWYRQILGQKVEFLVSFYNNEISEKSEIFDDQFSVERPDGSNFTLKIRSTKLEDSAMYFCASRATGGRFETQYFGPGTRLLVL.